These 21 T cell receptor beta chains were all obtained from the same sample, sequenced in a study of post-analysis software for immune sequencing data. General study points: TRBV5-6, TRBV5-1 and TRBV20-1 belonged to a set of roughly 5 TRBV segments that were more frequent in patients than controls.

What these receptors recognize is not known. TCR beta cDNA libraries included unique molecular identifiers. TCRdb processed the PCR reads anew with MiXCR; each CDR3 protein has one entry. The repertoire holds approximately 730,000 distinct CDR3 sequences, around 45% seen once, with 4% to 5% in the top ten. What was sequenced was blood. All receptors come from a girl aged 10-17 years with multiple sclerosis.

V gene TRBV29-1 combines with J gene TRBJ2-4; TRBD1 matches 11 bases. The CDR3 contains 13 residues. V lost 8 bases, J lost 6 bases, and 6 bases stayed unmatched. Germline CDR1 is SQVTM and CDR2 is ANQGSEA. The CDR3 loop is CSFSDRGRNIQYF. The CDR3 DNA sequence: TGCAGCTTTTCGGACAGGGGGCGAAACATTCAGTACTTC.

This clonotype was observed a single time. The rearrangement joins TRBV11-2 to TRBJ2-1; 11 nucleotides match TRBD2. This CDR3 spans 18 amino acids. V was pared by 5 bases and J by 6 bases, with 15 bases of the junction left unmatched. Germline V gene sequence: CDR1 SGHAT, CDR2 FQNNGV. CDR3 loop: CASSPGTSGGGPANEQFF. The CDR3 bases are TGTGCCAGCAGCCCAGGGACTAGCGGAGGGGGGCCTGCCAATGAGCAGTTCTTC. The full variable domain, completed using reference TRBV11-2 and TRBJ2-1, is EAGVAQSPRYKIIEKRQSVAFWCNPISGHATLYWYQQILGQGPKLLIQFQNNGVVDDSQLPKDRFSAERLKGVDSTLKIQPAKLEDSAVYLCASSPGTSGGGPANEQFFGPGTRLTVL.

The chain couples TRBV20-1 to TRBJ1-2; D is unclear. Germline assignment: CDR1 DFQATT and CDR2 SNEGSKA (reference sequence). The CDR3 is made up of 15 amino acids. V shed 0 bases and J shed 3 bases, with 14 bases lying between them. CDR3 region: CSARDWWGGDYGYTF. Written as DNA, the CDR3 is TGCAGTGCTAGAGATTGGTGGGGAGGTGACTATGGCTACACCTTC.

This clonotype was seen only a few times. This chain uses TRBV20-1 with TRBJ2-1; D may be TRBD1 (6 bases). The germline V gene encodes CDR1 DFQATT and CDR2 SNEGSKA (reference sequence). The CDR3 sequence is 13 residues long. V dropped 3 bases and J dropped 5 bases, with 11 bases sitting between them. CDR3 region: CSASRQANNEQFF. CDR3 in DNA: TGCAGTGCTAGCCGACAGGCGAACAATGAGCAGTTCTTC.

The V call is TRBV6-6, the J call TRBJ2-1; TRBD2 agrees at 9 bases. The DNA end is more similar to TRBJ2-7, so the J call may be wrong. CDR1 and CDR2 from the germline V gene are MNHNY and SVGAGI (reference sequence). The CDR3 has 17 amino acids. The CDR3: CASSYSGGTSSYNEQYF. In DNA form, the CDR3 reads TGTGCCAGCAGTTACTCGGGGGGGACTAGCTCCTACAATGAGCAGTACTTC.

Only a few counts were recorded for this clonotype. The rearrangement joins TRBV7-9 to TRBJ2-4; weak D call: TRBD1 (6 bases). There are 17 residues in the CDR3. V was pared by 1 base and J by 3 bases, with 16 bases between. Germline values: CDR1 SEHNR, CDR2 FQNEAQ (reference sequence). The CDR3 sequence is CASSLDGQGYGKNIQYF. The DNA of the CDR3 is TGTGCCAGCAGCTTAGATGGGCAGGGGTACGGCAAAAACATTCAGTACTTC.

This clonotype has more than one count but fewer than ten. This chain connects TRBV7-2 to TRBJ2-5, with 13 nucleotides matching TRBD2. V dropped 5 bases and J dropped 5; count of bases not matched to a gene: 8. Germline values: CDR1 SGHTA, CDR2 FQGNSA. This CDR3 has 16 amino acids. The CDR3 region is CASSTGLAGRGETQYF. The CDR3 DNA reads TGTGCCAGCAGCACGGGACTAGCGGGGCGGGGGGAGACCCAGTACTTC.

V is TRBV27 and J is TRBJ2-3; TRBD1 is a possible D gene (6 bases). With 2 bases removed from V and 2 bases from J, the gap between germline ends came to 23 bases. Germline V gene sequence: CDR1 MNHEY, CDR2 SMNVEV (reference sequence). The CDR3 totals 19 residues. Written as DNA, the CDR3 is TGTGCCAGCAGTTTAGCCCCGGTATGGGGGCCGACTTACACAGATACGCAGTATTTT. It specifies CASSLAPVWGPTYTDTQYF.

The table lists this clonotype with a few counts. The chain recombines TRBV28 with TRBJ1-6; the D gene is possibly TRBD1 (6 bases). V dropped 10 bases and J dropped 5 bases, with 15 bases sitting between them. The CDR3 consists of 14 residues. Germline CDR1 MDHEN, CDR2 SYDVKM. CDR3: CAIAGELDNSPLHF. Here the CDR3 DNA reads TGTGCCATCGCAGGGGAATTGGATAATTCACCCCTCCACTTT.

CDR3 loop: CASRTTGDRYGYTF. Written as DNA, the CDR3 is TGTGCCAGCAGAACGACAGGGGACCGCTATGGCTACACCTTC. The V and J genes are TRBV12-3 or TRBV12-4 and TRBJ1-2; 8 bases agree with TRBD1. This CDR3 is built from 14 residues. V lost 6 bases and J lost 4; bases outside the gene matches: 7.

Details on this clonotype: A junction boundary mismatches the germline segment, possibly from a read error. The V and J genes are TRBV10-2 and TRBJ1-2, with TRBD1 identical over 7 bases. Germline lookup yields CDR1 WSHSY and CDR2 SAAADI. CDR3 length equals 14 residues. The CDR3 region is CAGSPSTGNGGYTF. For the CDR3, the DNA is TGCGCCGGCAGCCCTTCGACAGGGAATGGAGGCTACACCTTC.

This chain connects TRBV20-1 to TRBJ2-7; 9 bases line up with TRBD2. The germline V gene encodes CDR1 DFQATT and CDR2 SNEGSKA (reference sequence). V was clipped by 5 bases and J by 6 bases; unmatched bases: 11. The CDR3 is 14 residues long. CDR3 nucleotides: TGCAGTGCTCTAGCGGGGACTGGGGCCCTCGAGCAGTACTTC. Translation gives CSALAGTGALEQYF.

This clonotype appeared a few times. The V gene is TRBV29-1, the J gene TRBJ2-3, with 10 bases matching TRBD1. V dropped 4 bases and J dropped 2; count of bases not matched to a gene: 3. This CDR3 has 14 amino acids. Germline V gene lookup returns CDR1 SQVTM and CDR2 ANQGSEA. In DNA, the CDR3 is TGCAGCGTTGTGGACAGGGGGAACACAGATACGCAGTATTTT. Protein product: CSVVDRGNTDTQYF.

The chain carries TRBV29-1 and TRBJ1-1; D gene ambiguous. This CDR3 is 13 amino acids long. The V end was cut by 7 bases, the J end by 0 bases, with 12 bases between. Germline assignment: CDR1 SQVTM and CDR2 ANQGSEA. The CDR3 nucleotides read TGCAGCGCTGGAACCCATGTGAACACTGAAGCTTTCTTT. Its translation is CSAGTHVNTEAFF.

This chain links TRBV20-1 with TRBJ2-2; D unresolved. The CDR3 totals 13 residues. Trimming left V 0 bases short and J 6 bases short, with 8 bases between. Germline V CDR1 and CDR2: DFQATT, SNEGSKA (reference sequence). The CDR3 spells CSARDTGPGELFF. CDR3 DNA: TGCAGTGCTAGAGATACGGGCCCCGGGGAGCTGTTTTTT.

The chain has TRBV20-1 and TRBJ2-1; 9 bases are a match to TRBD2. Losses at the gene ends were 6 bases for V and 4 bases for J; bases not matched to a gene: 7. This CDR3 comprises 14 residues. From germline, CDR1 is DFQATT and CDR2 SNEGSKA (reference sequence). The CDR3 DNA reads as TGCAGTGCGGAGACTAGCGGAATATACAATGAGCAGTTCTTC. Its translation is CSAETSGIYNEQFF.

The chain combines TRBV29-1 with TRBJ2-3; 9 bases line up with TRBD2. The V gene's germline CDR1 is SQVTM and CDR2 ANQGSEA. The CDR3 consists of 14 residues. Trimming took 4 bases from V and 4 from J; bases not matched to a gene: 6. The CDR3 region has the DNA TGCAGCGTTGGTGTAGCGGGAGTGTCAGATACGCAGTATTTT. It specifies CSVGVAGVSDTQYF.

The CDR3 DNA is TGCAGTGCTAGAGATGGCAGGGTGCCCCAAGAGACCCAGTACTTC. It codes for CSARDGRVPQETQYF. The V and J genes are TRBV20-1 and TRBJ2-5; tentatively, D is TRBD1 (5 bases). CDR3 length: 15 residues. Trimming pared 0 bases from V and 1 base from J, leaving 12 bases between. Germline-derived CDR1 and CDR2 are DFQATT and SNEGSKA (reference sequence).

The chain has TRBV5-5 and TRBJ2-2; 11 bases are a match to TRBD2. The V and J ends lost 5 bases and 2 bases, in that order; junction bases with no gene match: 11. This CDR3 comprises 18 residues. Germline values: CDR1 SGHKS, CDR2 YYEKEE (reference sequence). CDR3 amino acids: CASSLSPGLAANTGELFF. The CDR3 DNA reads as TGTGCCAGCAGTTTATCCCCGGGACTAGCGGCAAACACCGGGGAGCTGTTTTTT.

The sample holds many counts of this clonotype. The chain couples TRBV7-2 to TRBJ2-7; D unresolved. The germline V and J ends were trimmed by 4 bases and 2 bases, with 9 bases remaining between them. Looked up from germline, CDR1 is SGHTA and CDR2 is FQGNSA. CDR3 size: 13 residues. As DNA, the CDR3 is TGTGCCAGCAGCTACCGTTGGGCCTACGAGCAGTACTTC. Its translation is CASSYRWAYEQYF.

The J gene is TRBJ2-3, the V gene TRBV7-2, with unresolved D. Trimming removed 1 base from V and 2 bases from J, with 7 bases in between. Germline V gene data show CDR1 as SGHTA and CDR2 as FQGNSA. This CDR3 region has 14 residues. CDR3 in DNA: TGTGCCAGCAGCTTAGGGCTAACCACAGATACGCAGTATTTT. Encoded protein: CASSLGLTTDTQYF.